The source of this T cell receptor (beta chain) is a study of a mutant IDH1 vaccine in newly diagnosed glioma. Overall study: Following radiotherapy alone, or alongside temozolomide cycles, vaccination was started after an interval of 4-6 weeks. Sex distribution of treated patients was about 60% male and approximately 38% female; mean age was around 40 years.

Some clones are missing from TCRdb's copy, which holds only in-frame ones; the method was immunoSEQ multiplex PCR. The sample yields fewer than 45,000 clones, approximately 90% seen once. The sample holds a few counts of this clone. The antigen is not known. The CDR3 has 15 amino acids. CDR1 LGHNA and CDR2 YNFKEQ come from the germline V gene. V was trimmed by 2 bases and J by 7 bases, leaving 12 bases between them. Time point given: week 23, last vaccination. The study gave 300 ug of mutant IDH1 20-mer peptide per vaccine dose, with topical imiquimod. The TCR sequence derives from a man aged 45-65 years with glioma. The chain has TRBV4-2 and TRBJ1-6, with D maybe TRBD1 (5 bases). Sequenced here: PBMCs, sampled from a glioma patient whose treatment included an IDH1 peptide vaccine. The CDR3 spells CASSQSMGGNSPLHF. The CDR3 coding sequence is TGTGCCAGCAGCCAATCAATGGGGGGGAATTCACCCCTCCACTTT.